What follows is one T cell receptor beta chain and its context. Germline is not matched at one junction end, which may reflect a read error. Germline V gene sequence: CDR1 MNHNY, CDR2 SVGAGI (reference sequence). This CDR3 is built from 16 residues. Co-extraction of RNA and DNA was performed on about 20-32 mg of unsorted bulk tissue. Researchers took samples from five separate regions of each tumor. Priming with a constant-region primer yielded TCR beta cDNA from about 500 ng total RNA. Slightly modified ARM-PCR served as the procedure for the TCR beta libraries. These libraries came from three rounds of nested multiplex PCR. Primers for the first two PCR rounds were TRBV1-TRBV30 forward primers and a C-beta reverse primer (about 9 cycles per round). TCRdb itself ran the multiplex PCR reads through MiXCR, one entry per CDR3 protein. Among 75,000 or so distinct CDR3 sequences, almost 70% were seen once, and the ten largest hold approximately 30%.

This specimen belongs to a study of tumor-infiltrating lymphocytes in primary liver carcinoma. The chain couples TRBV6-6 to TRBJ1-4; tentatively, D is TRBD1 (5 bases). The sequenced material came from liver tumor tissue from sampling region 4. Described subset: tumor region T4, right-lateral pole. This clonotype was sampled from a man in his forties or fifties with primary liver carcinoma and hepatitis B virus infection. The CDR3 DNA is TGTGACAGCAGTACCGGGGGACGCCGGGGAGAAGAAAAACTGTTTTTC. This gives the protein CDSSTGGRRGEEKLFF.